This record covers a single TCR beta chain. This entry belongs to a study of blood T cell repertoires in COVID-19. The CDR3 covers 14 residues. Germline loops: CDR1 SGHAT, CDR2 FQNNGV. The junction had 6 bases not matched to a gene; V was cut back by 1 base and J by 10 bases. Clones were read by immunoSEQ multiplex PCR, and TCRdb kept only the in-frame ones, dropping some. Of around 290,000 clones listed, around nine tenths are singletons. The chain carries TRBV11-2 and TRBJ2-1; 8 nucleotides line up with TRBD1. Sample: peripheral blood. This sequence originates from a man aged 40-55 years with acute or convalescent COVID-19. This CDR3 is CASSLGQGFGEQFF. As DNA, the CDR3 is TGTGCCAGCAGCTTAGGACAGGGGTTCGGGGAGCAGTTCTTC.